A selection of T cell receptor beta chains follows, all from one sample in a study of cytomegalovirus exposure and HLA in healthy donors. Profiling relied on immunoSEQ multiplex PCR, and the TCRdb table lists in-frame clones only, not all of them. Of fewer than 110,000 clones listed, under 85% are singletons. Sequencing was done on a sample of PBMCs. The receptors here all came from a male donor in good health and CMV-seronegative. Both conserved end residues are part of each CDR3. The order of the fields is CDR3 DNA, CDR3 protein, V gene, clone size, CDR3 length, J gene, D gene. The D gene is left open where the match is weak. A row's size may be missing; if present it is once, few, many or a size class.

TGTGCCAGCAGCTTAGACAGCAACACCGGGGAGCTGTTTTTT	CASSLDSNTGELFF	TRBV7-9	once	14	TRBJ2-2	NA
TGTGCCAGCAGTTTGGGACAGGGATACGGAAACACCATATATTTT	CASSLGQGYGNTIYF	TRBV27	NA	15	TRBJ1-3	TRBD1
TGCAGCGCCGCGACAGGGTACAATGGCTACACCTTC	CSAATGYNGYTF	TRBV29-1	NA	12	TRBJ1-2	TRBD1
TGTGCCAGCAGTGCTACTAGCGCGCCACACTACGAGCAGTACTTC	CASSATSAPHYEQYF	TRBV9	NA	15	TRBJ2-7	TRBD2
TGTGCCTGGAGTGTAACTAGCGGGATCCCCTACGAGCAGTACTTC	CAWSVTSGIPYEQYF	TRBV30	NA	15	TRBJ2-7	TRBD2
TGTGCCAGCAGCTCGTCCCGCTCTGGGGCCAACGTCCTGACTTTC	CASSSSRSGANVLTF	TRBV7-9	NA	15	TRBJ2-6	NA
TGCAGCGTCTCGACAGGCTACGAGCAGTACTTC	CSVSTGYEQYF	TRBV29-1	once	11	TRBJ2-7	NA
TGTGCCAGCAGCTTTTCGGATGAGCAGTTCTTC	CASSFSDEQFF	TRBV7-9	NA	11	TRBJ2-1	NA
TGTGCCAGCAGCTTACAGGGGAACACTGAAGCTTTCTTT	CASSLQGNTEAFF	TRBV7-2	few	13	TRBJ1-1	NA
TGTGCCAGCAGCTCCAGTGCGGGAAATACGCAGTATTTT	CASSSSAGNTQYF	TRBV7-9	once	13	TRBJ2-3	NA
TGTGCCAGCAGCCTAGACAACAGGGACACCGGGGAGCTGTTTTTT	CASSLDNRDTGELFF	TRBV2	NA	15	TRBJ2-2	NA
TGTGCCAGCAGCTTATCGGTTAACACTGAAGCTTTCTTT	CASSLSVNTEAFF	TRBV7-9	many	13	TRBJ1-1	NA
TGTGCCAGCAGTTACACGGGGTTTACCTACGAGCAGTACTTC	CASSYTGFTYEQYF	TRBV6-6	NA	14	TRBJ2-7	NA
TGTGCCAGTAGTATAAGACATTCCTACGAGCAGTACTTC	CASSIRHSYEQYF	TRBV19	NA	13	TRBJ2-7	NA
TGTGCCAGCAGCTTAGTGAGCAGAGACATCTATGGCTACACCTTC	CASSLVSRDIYGYTF	TRBV7-9	once	15	TRBJ1-2	NA
TGCGCCAGCAGCGTAACAGGCTACACTGAAGCTTTCTTT	CASSVTGYTEAFF	TRBV5-1	NA	13	TRBJ1-1	NA
TGTGCCAGCAGCCGAAGACAGGGTTTTAACTCTGGGGCCAACGTCCTGACTTTC	CASSRRQGFNSGANVLTF	TRBV13	NA	18	TRBJ2-6	TRBD1
TGTGCCAGCAGCGTAGTACAGGGGGTGAAAAATGAGCAGTTCTTC	CASSVVQGVKNEQFF	TRBV9	NA	15	TRBJ2-1	TRBD1
TGTGCCAGCAGTGAATACAGGGTTAGCGAGCAGTACTTC	CASSEYRVSEQYF	TRBV25-1	NA	13	TRBJ2-7	NA
TGTGCCAGCAGGAGGCTGGGGACAGGGAATGAAAAACTGTTTTTT	CASRRLGTGNEKLFF	TRBV6-5	NA	15	TRBJ1-4	TRBD1
TGTGCCAGCAGCTTAGGTCGACGGCTCTCGGGCGGGGAGCTGTTTTTT	CASSLGRRLSGGELFF	TRBV11-3	NA	16	TRBJ2-2	NA
TGTGCCACCAGCAGCAGACAGGGGAATTTCCCCGGTGGCTACACCTTC	CATSSRQGNFPGGYTF	TRBV15	NA	16	TRBJ1-2	TRBD1
TGTGCCAGCAACACACCGGGACTAGCGAACAATGAGCAGTTCTTC	CASNTPGLANNEQFF	TRBV6-5	once	15	TRBJ2-1	TRBD2
TGTGCCAGCTCCTCCGGGACAGTCCTGCCGGGCGCCGGGGAGCTGTTTTTT	CASSSGTVLPGAGELFF	TRBV18	NA	17	TRBJ2-2	TRBD1
TGTGCCAGCAGTTTTTACAGGGGGCCAAATCAGCCCCAGCATTTT	CASSFYRGPNQPQHF	TRBV27	NA	15	TRBJ1-5	TRBD1
TGTGCCAGCACCTTACTAGCGGGAGGGACAGATACGCAGTATTTT	CASTLLAGGTDTQYF	TRBV28	NA	15	TRBJ2-3	TRBD2
TGTGCCAGCGGGACATTCAAAAACATTCAGTACTTC	CASGTFKNIQYF	TRBV2	NA	12	TRBJ2-4	NA
TGTGCCAGCAGTTTACGGGGAGGCAATCAGCCCCAGCATTTT	CASSLRGGNQPQHF	TRBV27	NA	14	TRBJ1-5	NA
TGTGCCAGCAGCTTAGGGCTTGTTCTAGCGGGAGTCGGGAATGAGCAGTTCTTC	CASSLGLVLAGVGNEQFF	TRBV11-3	NA	18	TRBJ2-1	TRBD2
TGTGCCAGCAGCCCCGACAGGCACTATGGCTACACCTTC	CASSPDRHYGYTF	TRBV6-5	once	13	TRBJ1-2	NA
TGCGCCAGCAGCTTGACAGGGAAACCCTCCTACGAGCAGTACTTC	CASSLTGKPSYEQYF	TRBV5-1	NA	15	TRBJ2-7	NA
TGCAGCGCCGAGACAAACTCCTACGAGCAGTACTTC	CSAETNSYEQYF	TRBV29-1	NA	12	TRBJ2-7	NA
TGCGCCAGCAGCGCGGCGGGGTTGGACTCGAACTATGGCTACACCTTC	CASSAAGLDSNYGYTF	TRBV5-1	NA	16	TRBJ1-2	NA
TGTGCCAGCAGCTCGCGGGGCAGAGATCAGCCCCAGCATTTT	CASSSRGRDQPQHF	TRBV7-6	NA	14	TRBJ1-5	NA
TGTGCCAGCAGACTCTCGAGGGCGGGAGGTGACGAGCAGTACTTC	CASRLSRAGGDEQYF	TRBV27	NA	15	TRBJ2-7	TRBD2
TGTGCCAGCACGGAGGACTCCTACGAGCAGTACTTC	CASTEDSYEQYF	TRBV2	NA	12	TRBJ2-7	NA
TGTGCCAGCAGAACCGACAGCTACAATGAGCAGTTCTTC	CASRTDSYNEQFF	TRBV27	once	13	TRBJ2-1	NA
TGCAGCTTCCGAGGGGACAGGGCCTACGAGCAGTACTTC	CSFRGDRAYEQYF	TRBV29-1	NA	13	TRBJ2-7	TRBD1
TGTGCCAGCAGCTTGCTAGTCGGCTACACCTTC	CASSLLVGYTF	TRBV5-6	NA	11	TRBJ1-2	NA
TGCGCCAGCAGCCGCCGGGACAGCTATGGCTACACCTTC	CASSRRDSYGYTF	TRBV5-1	few	13	TRBJ1-2	TRBD1
TGTGCCAGCAGTTTTGAGCGTTACAATGAGCAGTTCTTC	CASSFERYNEQFF	TRBV27	NA	13	TRBJ2-1	NA
TGTGCCACCAGCAGAGATCAGGGAACTTCCTACGAGCAGTACTTC	CATSRDQGTSYEQYF	TRBV15	NA	15	TRBJ2-7	NA